Sequencing of this T cell receptor (beta chain) was carried out in a study of blood T cell repertoires in COVID-19. Participants reported their clinical history, and cohort assignment relied on those reports. This CDR3 is built from 16 residues. CDR1 is SGDLS and CDR2 is YYNGEE in the germline V gene. The V and J ends lost 4 bases and 4 bases respectively, with 18 bases between them. This clone is a singleton in its sample. Authors' analysis steps: For nucleated cells, counts were estimated from reference gene primer amplification. Data came from immunoSEQ multiplex PCR; TCRdb stores just in-frame clones and leaves some out. V and J calls and clone size are copied from that table; D and trimming were computed from the DNA. The sample shows around 400,000 clones, 88% of them seen only once.

Specimen: PBMCs or T cells enriched from blood (not recorded which). The gene calls are TRBV9 and TRBJ2-1; a possible D gene is TRBD2 (5 bases). This TCR was recovered from a woman in her late teens or twenties who had been exposed to COVID-19. DNA of the CDR3: TGTGCCAGCAGCCCCAGAATGGCTAGCAATTACAATGAGCAGTTCTTC. As protein: CASSPRMASNYNEQFF.